Sequencing of this TCR beta chain was carried out in a study of blood T cells in healthy people across ages (dated by TCRdb to the mid-2010s). For the study in its entirety: Template switching captured roughly one uniquely barcoded TCR beta cDNA molecule per two T cells in model experiments. Age-related changes in TCR beta repertoire diversity were measured in the study by deep sequencing normalized with unique cDNA molecular identifiers. The donors were divided into four age groups: young (average around 16 years), middle-aged (approximately 39), aged (approximately 62) and long-lived (roughly 82). To avoid experimental bias, donors of different ages were distributed randomly across sequencing lanes. The study analyzed two additional independent replicas of 1 million unique cDNA reads from the same blood draw for two donors, one aged 18 to 29 and one aged 80 or older. General findings and caveats noted by the study authors: Observed TCR beta diversity per million T cells fell roughly linearly with age, and a significant reduction was already apparent by age approximately 41. Compared with the aged group, more naive CD4+ T cells, fewer expanded clones and increased TCR diversity were shown by the long-lived group, suggesting age selection. Since profiling was done on bulk unsorted PBMCs, naive and antigen-experienced compartments could not be conclusively compared. Because the CMV infection status of the donors was unknown, age-related changes in expanded clonotypes may potentially have been confounded. The percentage of naive T cells measured by flow cytometry correlated strongly with observed TCR beta diversity. Estimates of total diversity based on one million sequenced T cells were considered lower bounds and underestimates.

Points on this clonotype: The antigen this receptor binds is unknown. No per-base quality is available; no much larger clone lies one base away.

V drops 6 bases and J drops 9 bases, leaving 12 bases in between. Counted from cysteine to phenylalanine, this CDR3 has 12 amino acids. The DNA shown is the 36-base CDR3, in frame from base 1. CDR1 and CDR2, per the germline V gene, are LGHNT and FRNRAP. Donors were 30 to 45 systemically healthy Caucasian individuals from Russia aged roughly 6 to 95 years. Around 9.7 milliliters of peripheral blood were collected from each donor into EDTA-treated Vacutainer tubes. PBMCs were isolated by Ficoll-Paque density-gradient centrifugation, with at least 6 million obtained per sample. Total RNA, at least 6 micrograms per sample, was extracted from PBMCs with Trizol reagent. For every donor, an aliquot of PBMCs went through flow cytometry to measure the percentages of naive CD45RAhigh/CD27high T cells. Libraries were made using 5' RACE. TCRdb names Illumina HiSeq 2500 as the instrument used. The second PCR ran for roughly 7 to 11 cycles and used a J-beta primer mix along with a sample-barcoded 5' primer. Each TCR beta cDNA molecule received a unique molecular identifier from a template-switch 5' adaptor carrying 12 random nucleotides. Each sample yielded at least 2.5 million CDR3-containing paired-end reads. The Mint cDNA synthesis kit, primed by a TRBC-specific oligonucleotide, was used to synthesize first-strand cDNA from all RNA. Following uracil-DNA glycosylase treatment, all cDNA underwent a first 18-cycle PCR with the universal primers M1SS and BC2_uni_R. Regarding the original processing steps: For normalization, 1 million high-quality reads, each with a distinct molecular identifier, were randomly selected from each sample. Reads sharing molecular identifiers were discarded rather than binned into consensus sequences. CDR3 identification, clonotype clustering and error correction used MiTCR with a Q25 quality threshold and the strictest error-elimination algorithm. A nonparametric unseen species model using Euler transformation provided a lower-bound estimate of total TCR beta diversity. In-frame beta chains were kept once TCRdb had trimmed the public reads at Q25 with fastp and called clones with MiXCR. For every CDR3 protein sequence, its rows merge into one entry that carries the most common genes and DNA. The V and J calls reflect TCRdb's pipeline rather than the authors' work. A total of about 1.7 million distinct CDR3 sequences appear in this sample, 25% to 30% of them only once. Around 7.7% of the sample is in the top ten clones.

Sequencing was carried out using blood. The chain is made from TRBV12-5 and TRBJ2-1; TRBD2 could be the D gene, as 6 bases match. The TCR comes from a woman in her twenties or thirties in good health. CDR3 loop: CASGRTSIEQFF. The nucleotide sequence is given as TGTGCTAGTGGCCGCACTAGCATTGAGCAGTTCTTC.